This TCR beta chain came from a study of vaccination and CD4 T cells after COVID-19. At the level of the study: Ranging from 14 to 241, the interval between dose two and post-vaccine sampling had a median of about 72 days.

As to this clonotype: The antigen is not known. At one end, the junction sequence differs from germline, possibly due to a read error.

At the Johns Hopkins FTIC core, DNA taken from cultured CD4+ T cells was sequenced by way of the Oncomine TCR Beta short-read assay. TCRdb used MiXCR to reprocess the PCR reads, holding one entry per CDR3 protein. The sample carries about 19,000 distinct CDR3 sequences, 43% recorded once. Described treatment: approximately nine-day PBMC culture with coronavirus spike peptide pools or control peptides (ViraFEST assay). The CDR3 consists of 12 residues. Germline CDR1 is MNHNS and CDR2 is SASEGT. This sequence originates from a human donor who had recovered from COVID-19. The sample was CD4+ T cells from blood, cultured in vitro, taken after SARS-CoV-2 vaccination. The chain joins TRBV6-1 to TRBJ2-1; D tentatively reads TRBD1 or TRBD2 (5 bases each). CDR3 in DNA: TGTGCCAGCAGCTCCACTTCGGGGACGACGGTCTTC. It is translated as CASSSTSGTTVF.